The 10 T cell receptor beta chains below come from one sample, sequenced in a study of blood T cell repertoires in COVID-19. The assay was immunoSEQ multiplex PCR, and TCRdb's table has in-frame clones only and misses some. The sample contains 250,000 to 300,000 clones, approximately 89% of which appear only once. Sequencing was carried out using peripheral blood. Every receptor here comes from a woman aged 30 to 39 with COVID-19, enrolled during active disease.

The gene calls are TRBV6-5 and TRBJ2-7; maybe TRBD2 (6 bases). The CDR3 is 11 residues long. The V and J ends lost 7 bases and 6 bases respectively, with 10 bases between them. CDR1 is MNHEY, CDR2 SVGAGI, per germline. The chain's CDR3 is CASNRAGEQYF. CDR3 DNA sequence: TGTGCCAGCAATAGAGCGGGCGAGCAGTACTTC.

The table lists this clone with a count of one. V and J are TRBV30 and TRBJ1-2; possibly TRBD1 for D (5 bases). The CDR3 length is 13 residues. Germline V gene sequence: CDR1 GTSNPN, CDR2 SVGIG (reference sequence). Trimming removed 2 bases from V and 3 bases from J, with 10 bases in between. The DNA of the CDR3 is TGTGCCTGGAGTCCGCGGGGGGACTATGGCTACACCTTC. Residues: CAWSPRGDYGYTF.

CDR3 loop: CASSQGTSDPYNEQFF. CDR3 DNA sequence: TGTGCCAGCAGCCAAGGAACTAGCGACCCCTACAATGAGCAGTTCTTC. This chain uses TRBV3-1 (or the pseudogene TRBV3-2) with TRBJ2-1; 7 nucleotides match TRBD2. The germline V gene has CDR1 LGHDT and CDR2 YNNKEL (reference sequence). The ends lost 1 base at V and 2 bases at J; junction bases unmatched: 5. The CDR3 extends over 16 amino acids.

The sample holds one count of this clone. This chain connects TRBV3-1 (or the pseudogene TRBV3-2) to TRBJ2-7, with a tentative D call TRBD2 (5 bases). The CDR3 has 15 residues. CDR1 LGHDT and CDR2 YNNKEL come from the germline V gene (reference sequence). V was pared by 4 bases and J by 3 bases, with 16 bases between. The CDR3 sequence: CASSLLGVGGYEQYF. For the CDR3, the DNA is TGTGCCAGCAGCCTATTGGGCGTAGGAGGCTACGAGCAGTACTTC.

The chain joins TRBV29-1 to TRBJ1-2, with 8 bases matching TRBD1. Germline values: CDR1 SQVTM, CDR2 ANQGSEA. The CDR3 is made up of 14 amino acids. Germline trimming cut 5 bases from V and 2 bases from J; bases unmatched to any gene: 7. The CDR3 DNA is TGCAGCGTTCATCGGACAGGGACCAACTATGGCTACACCTTC. Protein sequence: CSVHRTGTNYGYTF.

The chain employs TRBV6-5 and TRBJ1-5, with 7 bases aligning to TRBD1. Germline V CDR1 and CDR2: MNHEY, SVGAGI. This CDR3 contains 14 residues. Trimming removed 10 bases from V and 9 bases from J; junction bases left unmatched: 15. The CDR3 nucleotides read TGTGCCACCCTACAAGACAGGGCCCCAGGGCCCCAGCATTTT. Translated, it gives CATLQDRAPGPQHF.

The chain carries TRBV7-6 and TRBJ2-3, with a tentative D call TRBD2 (5 bases). The ends were cut back, 4 bases at V and 3 bases at J, with 11 bases in the middle. The CDR3 covers 14 residues. Germline V gene lookup returns CDR1 SGHVS and CDR2 FNYEAQ. This CDR3 reads CASSSGRGTDTQYF. For the CDR3, the DNA is TGTGCCAGCAGCTCCGGTCGGGGAACAGATACGCAGTATTTT.

The chain is built from TRBV19 and TRBJ2-7; D possibly corresponds to TRBD2 (6 bases). Germline V CDR1 and CDR2: LNHDA, SQIVND (reference sequence). The length of the CDR3 is 12 residues. Trimming shortened V by 8 bases and J by 5 bases, and 13 bases separated the two germline ends. CDR3 region: CASHGSLDEQYF. For the CDR3, the DNA is TGTGCCAGTCACGGGAGTCTCGACGAGCAGTACTTC.

V and J are TRBV10-1 and TRBJ1-5; D not certain. The CDR3 spans 12 residues. CDR1 and CDR2 from the germline V gene are WNHNN and SYGVQD (reference sequence). V lost 8 bases and J 0 bases, leaving 5 bases between the germline ends. The CDR3 here is CASSRSNQPQHF. In DNA, the CDR3 is TGCGCCAGCTCCCGTAGCAATCAGCCCCAGCATTTT.

The chain uses TRBV6-6 and TRBJ1-6, with TRBD1 matching over 11 bases. Germline V gives CDR1 MNHNY, CDR2 SVGAGI (reference sequence). CDR3 size: 16 residues. V lost 6 bases and J lost 7; bases outside the gene matches: 8. This CDR3 reads CASRSGTGGTNSPLHF. The CDR3, as DNA: TGTGCCAGCAGGTCCGGGACAGGGGGTACCAATTCACCCCTCCACTTT.